The 4 T cell receptor beta chains below all came from one sample that was sequenced in a study of OX40 agonist ivuxolimab in advanced cancers. Profiling relied on immunoSEQ multiplex PCR, and the TCRdb table lists in-frame clones only, not all of them. The sample shows about 73,000 clones, around four fifths of them seen only once. The sequences come from CD4+ or CD8+ T cells sorted from blood, collected in a trial of the OX40 agonist ivuxolimab. All receptors derive from an adult with an advanced solid tumor such as melanoma, head and neck, liver or kidney cancer.

The count of this clone is one. This chain uses TRBV5-6 with TRBJ2-7, with 8 bases identical to TRBD1. CDR3 length: 15 residues. After removal of 4 bases from V and 2 bases from J, the junction contained 8 bases not matched to a gene. Germline loops: CDR1 SGHDT, CDR2 YYEEEE. The chain's CDR3 is CASSPRDRKAYEQYF. DNA of the CDR3: TGTGCCAGCAGCCCCCGGGACAGGAAGGCCTACGAGCAGTACTTC.

This sequence joins TRBV7-8 and TRBJ1-1; no firm D call. This CDR3 is built from 14 residues. V was trimmed by 1 base and J by 1 base, leaving 7 bases between them. The V gene's germline CDR1 is SGHVS and CDR2 FQNEAQ. The CDR3 sequence: CASSLVVRNTEAFF. The CDR3 nucleotides are TGTGCCAGCAGCTTAGTTGTTAGGAACACTGAAGCTTTCTTT.

V usage is TRBV9 and J usage is TRBJ2-2, with unresolved D. CDR1 and CDR2 (germline): SGDLS, YYNGEE. V lost 4 bases and J lost 6, with 16 bases in between. The CDR3 totals 15 residues. The chain's CDR3 is CASSTVPGKAGELFF. Written as DNA, the CDR3 is TGTGCCAGCAGCACCGTTCCCGGAAAGGCCGGGGAGCTGTTTTTT.

This clone was seen once. V and J are TRBV19 and TRBJ1-2; the D is unclear. The CDR3 runs 12 residues. Germline loops: CDR1 LNHDA, CDR2 SQIVND (reference sequence). V was pared by 7 bases and J by 6 bases, with 12 bases between. CDR3 coding DNA: TGTGCCAGTACCCAGTGGGGAGATGGCTACACCTTC. Amino acid sequence: CASTQWGDGYTF.